The sequence of this T cell receptor beta chain was determined in a study of T cell repertoires in cytomegalovirus infection. TCRdb itself ran the reads through MiXCR, one entry per CDR3 protein. Found here are roughly 990,000 distinct CDR3 sequences, around 31% of them singletons; the top ten hold 11% to 15%. Per the germline V gene, CDR1 is ENHRY and CDR2 is SYGVKD. CDR3 length equals 13 residues. The V gene lost 8 bases and the J gene lost 8 bases, with 18 bases spanning the gap. This clonotype appeared a few times. Its antigen is unknown. The chain is built from TRBV10-3 and TRBJ1-2, with a tentative D call TRBD1 (5 bases). The sample here was cultured CD8+ T cells from PBMCs, taken from culture after CMV antigen stimulation. The source is a human donor in good health (CMV status not recorded). Some clones in this sample may be carry-over from other donors' samples. The CDR3 loop reads CAIEGATDEGYTF. For the CDR3, the DNA is TGTGCCATCGAGGGTGCGACAGATGAGGGCTACACCTTC.